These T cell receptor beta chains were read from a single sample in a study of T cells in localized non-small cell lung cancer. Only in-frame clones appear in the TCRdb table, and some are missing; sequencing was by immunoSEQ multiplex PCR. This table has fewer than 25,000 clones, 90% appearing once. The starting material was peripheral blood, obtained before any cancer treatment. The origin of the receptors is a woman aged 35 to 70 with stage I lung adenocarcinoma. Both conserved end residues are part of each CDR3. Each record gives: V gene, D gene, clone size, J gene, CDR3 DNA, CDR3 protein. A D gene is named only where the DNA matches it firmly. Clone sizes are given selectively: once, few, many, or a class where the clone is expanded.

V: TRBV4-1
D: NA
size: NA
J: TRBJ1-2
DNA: TGCGCCAGCAGCCAAGAGGAGGGGCCCGCCGGCTATGGCTACACCTTC
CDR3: CASSQEEGPAGYGYTF

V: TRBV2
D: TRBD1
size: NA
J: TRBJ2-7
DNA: TGTGCCAGCAGTGGGGGAAGGGGGCTTAACGAGCAGTACTTC
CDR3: CASSGGRGLNEQYF

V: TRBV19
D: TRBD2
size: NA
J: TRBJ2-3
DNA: TGTGCCAGTAGTATAGGAGCGGGGGTCACAGATACGCAGTATTTT
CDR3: CASSIGAGVTDTQYF

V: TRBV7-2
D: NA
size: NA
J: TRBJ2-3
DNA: TGTGCCAGCAGCTTAGGGTTCGGGAACACAGATACGCAGTATTTT
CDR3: CASSLGFGNTDTQYF

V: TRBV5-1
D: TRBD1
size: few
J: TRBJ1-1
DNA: TGCGCCAGCAGTTCAGTAAACCGGGGACAGGGGAACACTGAAGCTTTCTTT
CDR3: CASSSVNRGQGNTEAFF

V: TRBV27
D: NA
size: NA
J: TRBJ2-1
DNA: TGTGCCAGCAGTTTGGGTCGCAGCTCCTACAATGAGCAGTTCTTC
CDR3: CASSLGRSSYNEQFF

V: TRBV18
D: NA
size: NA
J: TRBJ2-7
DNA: TGTGCCAGCTCACCTACCTCCTTCTACGAGCAGTACTTC
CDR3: CASSPTSFYEQYF

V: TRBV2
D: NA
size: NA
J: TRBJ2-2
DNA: TGTGCCAGCCTGTATGAGATGAACACCGGGGAGCTGTTTTTT
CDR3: CASLYEMNTGELFF

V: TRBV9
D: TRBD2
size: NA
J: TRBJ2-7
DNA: TGTGCCAGCAGCCCAGGAATTAGCGGGATCCTTCGCTCCTACGAGCAGTACTTC
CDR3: CASSPGISGILRSYEQYF

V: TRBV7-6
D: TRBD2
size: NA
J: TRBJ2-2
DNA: TGTGCCAGCAGCTTACAGCCTGCAGCGGGAGGATTGAACACCGGGGAGCTGTTTTTT
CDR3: CASSLQPAAGGLNTGELFF

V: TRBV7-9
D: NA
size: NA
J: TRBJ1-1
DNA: TGTGCCAGCAGCTTAGAAGGTTCGGATTTACCTGAAGCTTTCTTT
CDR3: CASSLEGSDLPEAFF

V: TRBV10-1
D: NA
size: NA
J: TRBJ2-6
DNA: TGCGCCAGCAGTAAGCAAAGTCGGGCCAACGTCCTGACTTTC
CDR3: CASSKQSRANVLTF

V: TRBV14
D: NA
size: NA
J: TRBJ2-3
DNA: TGTGCCAGCAGCCAAGAGAATACGCAGTATTTT
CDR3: CASSQENTQYF

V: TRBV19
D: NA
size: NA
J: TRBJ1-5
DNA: TGTGCCAGTCGTCCGGGCCAAAATCAGCCCCAGCATTTT
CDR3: CASRPGQNQPQHF

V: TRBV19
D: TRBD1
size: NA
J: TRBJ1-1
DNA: TGTGCCAGTAGTCGGACAGGGGGGGGTACTGAAGCTTTCTTT
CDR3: CASSRTGGGTEAFF

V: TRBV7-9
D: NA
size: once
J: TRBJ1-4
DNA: TGTGCCAGCAGCCTCGGCCGAGGGGAAAAACTGTTTTTT
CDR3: CASSLGRGEKLFF

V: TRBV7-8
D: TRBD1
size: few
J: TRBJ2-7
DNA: TGTGCCAGCAGCCTACTCCCCGGGACAGGGGACGACGAGCAGTACTTC
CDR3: CASSLLPGTGDDEQYF

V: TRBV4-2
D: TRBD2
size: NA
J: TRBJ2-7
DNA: TGTGCCAGCAGCCAAGTAGCGGGAGAGAGGTACGAGCAGTACTTC
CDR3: CASSQVAGERYEQYF

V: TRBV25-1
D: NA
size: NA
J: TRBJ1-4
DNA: TGTGCCAGCAGGAGGGGTAATGAAAAACTGTTTTTT
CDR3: CASRRGNEKLFF

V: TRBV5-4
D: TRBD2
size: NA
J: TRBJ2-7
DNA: TGTGCCAGCAGCTCTAGACTAGCGGGAGGAGGCGAGCAGTACTTC
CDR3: CASSSRLAGGGEQYF

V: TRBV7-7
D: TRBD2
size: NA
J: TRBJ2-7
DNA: TGTGCCAGCAGCTACACGCGGGGGGCCGAGCAGTACTTC
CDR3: CASSYTRGAEQYF

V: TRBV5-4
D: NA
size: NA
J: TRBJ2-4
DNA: TGTGCCAGCAGCTCCACTGTAGCCAAAAACATTCAGTACTTC
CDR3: CASSSTVAKNIQYF

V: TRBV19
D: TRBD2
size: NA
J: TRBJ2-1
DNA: TGTGCCAGTAGTATCCGACAACTAGCGGATACCTACAATGAGCAGTTCTTC
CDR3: CASSIRQLADTYNEQFF

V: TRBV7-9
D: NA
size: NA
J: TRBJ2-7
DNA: TGTGCCAGCAGCTCGCAAACAGGGTTCCACGAGCAGTACTTC
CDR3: CASSSQTGFHEQYF

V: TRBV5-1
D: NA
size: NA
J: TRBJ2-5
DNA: TGCGCCAGCAGCTATACAGGCCGCCAAGAGACCCAGTACTTC
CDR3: CASSYTGRQETQYF

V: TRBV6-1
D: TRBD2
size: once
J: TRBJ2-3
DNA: TGTGCCAGCAGTGAAATTGCGGGAGGATCAGATACGCAGTATTTT
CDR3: CASSEIAGGSDTQYF

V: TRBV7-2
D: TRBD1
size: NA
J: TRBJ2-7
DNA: TGTGCCAGCAGCCCTTCCGGGACAGGCCCCTACGAGCAGTACTTC
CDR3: CASSPSGTGPYEQYF

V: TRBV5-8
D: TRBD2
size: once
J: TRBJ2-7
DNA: TGTGCCAGCAGCCCCGGACTAGCGGGAATATCCTACGAGCAGTACTTC
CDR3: CASSPGLAGISYEQYF

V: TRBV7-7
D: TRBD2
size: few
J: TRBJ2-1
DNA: TGTGCTAGCCGCCTCTCAGGGGGACTAGCGGGCTTTTACAATGAGCAGTTCTTC
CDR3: CASRLSGGLAGFYNEQFF

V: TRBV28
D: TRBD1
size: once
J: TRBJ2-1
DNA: TGTGCCAGTTGCTCCCGGGACAGCTACAATGAGCAGTTCTTC
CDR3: CASCSRDSYNEQFF

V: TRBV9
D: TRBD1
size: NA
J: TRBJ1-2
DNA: TGTGCCAGCAGCCCCAAAGCCCTCGGACAGGGGGGAGGCTACACCTTC
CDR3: CASSPKALGQGGGYTF

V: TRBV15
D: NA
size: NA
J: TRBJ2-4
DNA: TGTGCCACCAGCGTTTCACTACTAGCCAAAAACATTCAGTACTTC
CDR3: CATSVSLLAKNIQYF

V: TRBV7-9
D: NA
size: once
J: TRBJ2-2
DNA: TGTGCCAGCAGCTTAAATCAGGGGACCGGGGAGCTGTTTTTT
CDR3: CASSLNQGTGELFF

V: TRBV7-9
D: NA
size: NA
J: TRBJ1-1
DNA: TGTGCCAGCAGCTTAATGGGTCTGGACACTGAAGCTTTCTTT
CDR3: CASSLMGLDTEAFF

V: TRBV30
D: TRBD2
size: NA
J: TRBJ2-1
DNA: TGTGCCTGGAGTAGCGGGAGAGTCGGTAATGAGCAGTTCTTC
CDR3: CAWSSGRVGNEQFF

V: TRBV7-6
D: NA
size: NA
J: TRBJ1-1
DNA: TGTGCCAGCAGCTCGGGCCGGGGGCACACTGAAGCTTTCTTT
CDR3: CASSSGRGHTEAFF

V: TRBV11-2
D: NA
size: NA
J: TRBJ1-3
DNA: TGTGCCAGCAGCGTTGCCGCAGTCTCTGGAAACACCATATATTTT
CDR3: CASSVAAVSGNTIYF

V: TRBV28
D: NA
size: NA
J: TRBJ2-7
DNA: TGTGCCAGCAGTCCCGGGAGTTACGAGCAGTACTTC
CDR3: CASSPGSYEQYF

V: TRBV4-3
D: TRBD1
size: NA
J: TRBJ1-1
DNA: TGCGCCAGCAGCCCCCAGGGGGCGAACACTGAAGCTTTCTTT
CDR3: CASSPQGANTEAFF

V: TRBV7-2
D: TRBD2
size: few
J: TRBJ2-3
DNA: TGTGCCAGCAGCCCTGCGGGGGGGAGCACAGATACGCAGTATTTT
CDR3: CASSPAGGSTDTQYF

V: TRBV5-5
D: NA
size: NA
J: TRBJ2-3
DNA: TGTGCCAGCAGCTTGGTACTACTCAGCACAGATACGCAGTATTTT
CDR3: CASSLVLLSTDTQYF

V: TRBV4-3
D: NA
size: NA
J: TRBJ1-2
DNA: TGCGCCAGCAGCCCACTAGGGATTAACTATGGCTACACCTTC
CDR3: CASSPLGINYGYTF

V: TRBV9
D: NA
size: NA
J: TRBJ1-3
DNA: TGTGCCAGCAGCCCATCCCGAGGAGGAAACACCATATATTTT
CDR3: CASSPSRGGNTIYF

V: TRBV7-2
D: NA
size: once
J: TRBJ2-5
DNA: TGTGCCAGCAGCTTAGGGAGAGAGACCCAGTACTTC
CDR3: CASSLGRETQYF

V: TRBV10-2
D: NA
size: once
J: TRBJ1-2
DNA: TGCGCCAGCAGTGAATTCGACAGCCTTCAGCTCTATGGCTACACCTTC
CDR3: CASSEFDSLQLYGYTF

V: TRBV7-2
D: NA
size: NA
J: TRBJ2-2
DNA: TGTGCCAGCAGCTTAGACCCCCTTACCGGGGAGCTGTTTTTT
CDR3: CASSLDPLTGELFF

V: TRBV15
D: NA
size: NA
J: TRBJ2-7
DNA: TGTGCCACCAGCAGAGCCTACTACGAGCAGTACTTC
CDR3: CATSRAYYEQYF